The source of this T cell receptor beta chain is a study of cytomegalovirus exposure and HLA in healthy donors. About the study: Findings of an earlier analysis included some 120 million unique TCR beta sequences from 190 million or so T cells.

Broader study findings: By HLA locus, TCR association rates varied in a later analysis, with DRB1 showing the most and HLA-C the fewest.

The count of this clone is one. Its specificity is unknown. Use of 60 Vbeta and 13 Jbeta primers characterized the PCR. The assay was immunoSEQ multiplex PCR, and TCRdb's table has in-frame clones only and misses some. The table lists over 90,000 clones, 75% to 85% of them singletons, with about a tenth in the top ten. All the people who gave samples were healthy bone marrow donors. CDR1 SGHDT and CDR2 YYEEEE come from the germline V gene. The V and J ends lost 2 bases and 4 bases respectively, with 13 bases between them. The CDR3 sequence is 16 residues long. The sample was PBMCs. This rearrangement joins TRBV5-6 to TRBJ1-6, with TRBD1 as a possible D gene (5 bases). The clonotype originates from a woman younger than 30 in good health and CMV-seropositive. CDR3 residues: CASSLRGDGYNSPLHF. CDR3 bases: TGTGCCAGCAGCTTACGGGGGGACGGATATAATTCACCCCTCCACTTT. Complete variable domain (other parts from reference TRBV5-6 and TRBJ1-6): DAGVTQSPTHLIKTRGQQVTLRCSPKSGHDTVSWYQQALGQGPQFIFQYYEEEERQRGNFPDRFSGHQFPNYSSELNVNALLLGDSALYLCASSLRGDGYNSPLHFGNGTRLTVT.